This TCR beta chain was sequenced during a study of blood T cell repertoires in COVID-19. CDR1 is LGHNT, CDR2 FRNRAP, per germline. This CDR3 has 12 amino acids. The J segment lost 5 bases and the V segment lost 9 bases, leaving 5 bases of the junction unmatched. Source study methods: Reference gene primer amplification yielded estimated nucleated cell counts. Using immunoSEQ multiplex PCR, the repertoire was profiled, and TCRdb retains in-frame clones only, with some absent. The V and J calls and clone size were taken over from that table, and D and trimming were inferred from the DNA. The data hold roughly 80,000 clones, with about nine tenths observed a single time.

The genes are TRBV12-5 and TRBJ2-5; 8 bases align to TRBD1. The TCR was taken from a woman between 50 and 59 years old in a cohort sampled during active COVID-19. Sample: peripheral blood. The chain's CDR3 is CASQGAGETQYF. In DNA form, the CDR3 reads TGTGCTAGCCAGGGGGCCGGGGAGACCCAGTACTTC.